A single sample gave rise to the 7 T cell receptor beta chains below, sequenced in a study of tumor-infiltrating lymphocytes in oesophageal squamous cell carcinoma. MiXCR, applied by TCRdb to the PCR reads, yields one record per CDR3 protein. The sample shows some 18,000 distinct CDR3 sequences, roughly two fifths of them seen only once. The specimen sequenced was normal esophageal tissue next to the tumor. The source is a male donor with esophageal squamous cell carcinoma.

This clonotype showed up many times. The chain is built from TRBV18 and TRBJ2-2, with TRBD1 as a possible D gene (6 bases). The CDR3 runs to 14 residues. V gave up 4 bases and J gave up 5 bases, with 11 bases separating them. Germline loops: CDR1 KGHSH, CDR2 LQKENI. The CDR3 bases are TGTGCCAGCTCACTAAACAGGGAAACCGGGGAGCTGTTTTTT. Translated, it gives CASSLNRETGELFF.

The chain employs TRBV7-3 and TRBJ2-5; D call uncertain. Matching the DNA end better, TRBJ2-1 makes the J call doubtful. CDR3 length: 15 amino acids. Germline-derived CDR1 and CDR2 are SGHTA and FQGTGA. Written as DNA, the CDR3 is TGTGCCAGCAGCTTAATGGCTAATAAGGTCAATGAGCAGTTCTTC. Translated: CASSLMANKVNEQFF.

The table lists this clonotype with a few counts. The chain uses TRBV7-3 and TRBJ1-2; D is perhaps TRBD1 (5 bases). Trimming took 3 bases from V and 4 from J, leaving 9 bases between them. In germline, CDR1 is SGHTA, CDR2 FQGTGA. This CDR3 region has 13 residues. The CDR3 spells CASSFGGSYGYTF. For the CDR3, the DNA is TGTGCCAGCAGCTTCGGGGGGAGCTATGGCTACACCTTC.

This clonotype was recorded at least ten times. The V call is TRBV6-1, the J call TRBJ1-5, with 7 bases matching TRBD1. V lost 2 bases to trimming and J lost 0 bases; unmatched junction nucleotides: 7. The CDR3 length is 17 residues. CDR1 and CDR2 (germline): MNHNS, SASEGT. The CDR3 bases are TGTGCCAGCAGTGAAAGTTCAGGGGGTTATAGCAATCAGCCCCAGCATTTT. Translated, it gives CASSESSGGYSNQPQHF.

Worth noting for this clonotype: No conserved phenylalanine or tryptophan is present at the end of the CDR3, so a read error is the likely explanation. No DNA is shown, since the ends of the CDR3 on it are uncertain; the CDR3 is the one TCRdb lists. The rearrangement uses TRBV12-5 and TRBJ2-5; no check of the table's D call, TRBD1, against the DNA was made. The CDR3 extends over 17 residues, inclusive of both ends. CDR1 is LGHNT, CDR2 FRNRAP, per germline. CDR3 loop: CASGFFPQGAYGYTFGS.

This clonotype showed up many times. The CDR3 sequence is CASSLTGTSAETQYF. The CDR3 nucleotides are TGTGCCAGCAGCTTAACCGGGACTAGCGCCGAGACCCAGTACTTC. The chain recombines TRBV5-5 with TRBJ2-5; TRBD2 aligns across 10 bases. In germline, CDR1 is SGHKS, CDR2 YYEKEE (reference sequence). V was pared by 2 bases and J by 5 bases, with 6 bases of the junction left unmatched. This CDR3 region has 15 residues.

This clonotype has just one count. The rearrangement joins TRBV30 to TRBJ2-4, with TRBD1 matching 9 bases. In germline, CDR1 is GTSNPN, CDR2 SVGIG (reference sequence). The CDR3 length is 14 residues. V lost 5 bases and J lost 0; bases outside the gene matches: 2. The CDR3 loop reads CAWGTGRAKNIQYF. DNA for the CDR3: TGTGCCTGGGGGACAGGGAGAGCCAAAAACATTCAGTACTTC.